These 28 T cell receptor beta chains were all obtained from the same sample, sequenced in a study of CD8+ T cells in alopecia areata. Following RNA extraction, reverse transcription yielded cDNA that acted as the sequencing template. Profiling relied on immunoSEQ multiplex PCR, and the TCRdb table lists in-frame clones only, not all of them. The sample lists under 350,000 clones, roughly 60% occurring once. The sample's treatment: oral pan-JAK inhibitor, 5-10 mg twice daily. The starting material was CD4+ T cells sorted from blood, obtained at week 24, from a patient treated with tofacitinib. The receptor set was obtained from a human donor with alopecia areata.

This clone was seen a single time. This chain's CDR3 is CASSADPAGGPFEQFF. The CDR3 DNA sequence: TGTGCCAGCAGCGCCGACCCAGCGGGGGGGCCGTTTGAGCAGTTCTTC. This chain links TRBV9 with TRBJ2-1, with 10 bases that match TRBD2. With V trimmed by 3 bases and J by 9 bases, 12 bases remained unmatched. The CDR3 contains 16 residues. Germline V CDR1 and CDR2: SGDLS, YYNGEE.

The chain is built from TRBV29-1 and TRBJ1-1; the match to TRBD1 covers 11 bases. The CDR3 has 13 residues. From germline, CDR1 is SQVTM and CDR2 ANQGSEA. V lost 7 bases to trimming and J lost 5 bases; unmatched junction nucleotides: 6. This CDR3 reads CSALGTGGTEAFF. CDR3 DNA sequence: TGCAGCGCCTTAGGGACAGGGGGGACTGAAGCTTTCTTT. Variable domain in full (rest from reference TRBV29-1 and TRBJ1-1): SAVISQKPSRDICQRGTSLTIQCQVDSQVTMMFWYRQQPGQSLTLIATANQGSEATYESGFVIDKFPISRPNLTFSTLTVSNMSPEDSSIYLCSALGTGGTEAFFGQGTRLTVV.

The V call is TRBV29-1, the J call TRBJ2-1; 16 bases agree with TRBD2. The CDR3 covers 17 residues. With 7 bases clipped from V and 2 bases from J, the junction kept 8 bases outside the gene matches. From germline, CDR1 is SQVTM and CDR2 ANQGSEA. CDR3 amino acids: CSGSGTSGGVAYNEQFF. The CDR3 DNA sequence: TGCAGCGGATCCGGGACTAGCGGGGGGGTCGCCTACAATGAGCAGTTCTTC.

J is TRBJ1-2 and V is TRBV2; possibly TRBD1 for D (6 bases). Germline V gene lookup returns CDR1 SNHLY and CDR2 FYNNEI. The CDR3 is 13 amino acids. The V end lost 2 bases, the J end lost 2 bases, and 6 bases lay between the germline ends. CDR3 coding DNA: TGTGCCAGCAGTGAAACAGGGAACTATGGCTACACCTTC. It encodes CASSETGNYGYTF.

CDR3 DNA: TGCGCCAGCAGCCAAGTCATGCCCTCGGGCCAGTACTTC. Protein: CASSQVMPSGQYF. V usage is TRBV4-1 and J usage is TRBJ2-5; D not certain. CDR3 length equals 13 residues. Between the trimmed V and J ends, which lost 1 base and 10 bases, there was a span of 13 bases. Germline V CDR1 and CDR2: MGHRA, YSYEKL.

The chain employs TRBV6-6 and TRBJ2-5; no clear D. V dropped 4 bases and J dropped 2 bases, with 11 bases sitting between them. Germline V lookup: CDR1 MNHNY, CDR2 SVGAGI (reference sequence). This CDR3 spans 14 amino acids. The DNA for the CDR3 is TGTGCCAGCAGTTTAAGGGCAGGTCAAGAGACCCAGTACTTC. It codes for CASSLRAGQETQYF.

This clone has more than one count but fewer than ten. The chain has TRBV30 and TRBJ1-2; a weak D match, TRBD1 (6 bases). V was cut by 0 bases and J by 4 bases, with 15 bases left in between. In germline, CDR1 is GTSNPN, CDR2 SVGIG (reference sequence). The CDR3 contains 15 residues. The CDR3 coding sequence is TGTGCCTGGAGTGTACTCGACAGGCAAGGCTATGGCTACACCTTC. It yields the protein CAWSVLDRQGYGYTF.

J is TRBJ2-1 and V is TRBV5-1, with D possibly being TRBD1 (6 bases). Germline loops: CDR1 SGHRS, CDR2 YFSETQ. V was pared by 5 bases and J by 6 bases, with 12 bases between. The length of the CDR3 is 13 residues. CDR3 sequence (DNA): TGCGCCAGCAGTCCAGGGGCGGCCAATGAGCAGTTCTTC. Translated: CASSPGAANEQFF. The full variable domain, its missing parts supplied by reference TRBV5-1 and TRBJ2-1, is KAGVTQTPRYLIKTRGQQVTLSCSPISGHRSVSWYQQTPGQGLQFLFEYFSETQRNKGNFPGRFSGRQFSNSRSEMNVSTLELGDSALYLCASSPGAANEQFFGPGTRLTVL.

This chain joins TRBV27 and TRBJ2-5, with TRBD1 matching over 8 bases. This CDR3 has 16 amino acids. The junction had 12 bases not matched to a gene; V was cut back by 4 bases and J by 5 bases. Germline V gene sequence: CDR1 MNHEY, CDR2 SMNVEV (reference sequence). The CDR3 loop reads CASSSGGLGGDETQYF. The DNA of the CDR3 is TGTGCCAGCAGTTCAGGGGGCCTTGGTGGTGATGAGACCCAGTACTTC.

The chain recombines TRBV19 with TRBJ2-6; D gene unclear. The CDR3 covers 15 residues. V was cut by 7 bases and J by 0 bases, with 10 bases left in between. Germline V gene sequence: CDR1 LNHDA, CDR2 SQIVND (reference sequence). In DNA form, the CDR3 reads TGTGCCAGTAAGGCAGTCCGCTCTGGGGCCAACGTCCTGACTTTC. Residues: CASKAVRSGANVLTF.

J is TRBJ2-2 and V is TRBV7-9; D remains ambiguous. The germline V gene encodes CDR1 SEHNR and CDR2 FQNEAQ (reference sequence). The CDR3 extends over 15 amino acids. V gave up 1 base and J gave up 0 bases, with 6 bases separating them. CDR3 in DNA: TGTGCCAGCAGCTTAGTGTCAGCGAACACCGGGGAGCTGTTTTTT. Translating gives CASSLVSANTGELFF.

This clone was seen a few times. The chain has TRBV29-1 and TRBJ1-1, with TRBD1 matching over 9 bases. Germline V CDR1 and CDR2: SQVTM, ANQGSEA. Trimming took 7 bases from V and 0 from J; bases not matched to a gene: 6. The CDR3 is 14 amino acids. The chain's CDR3 is CSALTGGMNTEAFF. CDR3 DNA: TGCAGCGCTTTGACAGGGGGTATGAACACTGAAGCTTTCTTT.

In this sample, this clone turned up once. This chain connects TRBV30 to TRBJ1-2, with 10 bases matching TRBD1. Germline V gene sequence: CDR1 GTSNPN, CDR2 SVGIG (reference sequence). V trimming: 4 bases; J trimming: 8 bases; junction bases outside the gene matches: 13. There are 15 residues in the CDR3. Here the CDR3 reads CAWIDRGRQFQGYTF. In DNA, the CDR3 is TGTGCCTGGATTGACAGGGGGCGTCAGTTTCAAGGCTACACCTTC.

This clone was seen a few times. This sequence joins TRBV10-3 and TRBJ2-5; 10 bases match TRBD1. The V segment lost 10 bases and the J segment 5 bases; nucleotides outside the gene matches: 10. The CDR3 extends over 14 amino acids. The germline gives CDR1 ENHRY, CDR2 SYGVKD. The CDR3 coding sequence is TGTGCCACCAAGGGGGACAGGGGAGCGGAGACCCAGTACTTC. Translating gives CATKGDRGAETQYF.

The chain has TRBV25-1 and TRBJ1-5; the D is unclear. This CDR3 is built from 13 residues. The V end lost 4 bases, the J end lost 6 bases, and 10 bases lay between the germline ends. Germline lookup yields CDR1 MGHDK and CDR2 SYGVNS. The CDR3: CASSGRVGQPQHF. In DNA form, the CDR3 reads TGTGCCAGCAGTGGTCGGGTTGGTCAGCCCCAGCATTTT.

This clone was seen more than once but under ten times. V and J are TRBV6-1 and TRBJ2-7; 9 nucleotides line up with TRBD2. Trimming at V came to 6 bases and at J to 0 bases, leaving 6 bases not matched to a gene. CDR1 MNHNS and CDR2 SASEGT come from the germline V gene. This CDR3 comprises 15 residues. CDR3 protein: CASSPLAGSSYEQYF. For the CDR3, the DNA is TGTGCCAGCAGCCCCCTAGCGGGGTCCTCCTACGAGCAGTACTTC.

This chain uses TRBV11-2 with TRBJ2-6; TRBD2 might be the D (5 bases). The CDR3 runs to 16 residues. Germline V lookup: CDR1 SGHAT, CDR2 FQNNGV. The V gene lost 1 base and the J gene lost 0 bases, with 7 bases spanning the gap. In DNA, the CDR3 is TGTGCCAGCAGCTTAGGTACTAGCTCTGGGGCCAACGTCCTGACTTTC. Translation gives CASSLGTSSGANVLTF. The entire variable domain, with the rest obtained from reference TRBV11-2 and TRBJ2-6, is as follows: EAGVAQSPRYKIIEKRQSVAFWCNPISGHATLYWYQQILGQGPKLLIQFQNNGVVDDSQLPKDRFSAERLKGVDSTLKIQPAKLEDSAVYLCASSLGTSSGANVLTFGAGSRLTVL.

This clone was seen a handful of times. This sequence joins TRBV28 and TRBJ2-1; TRBD1 aligns across 9 bases. The germline CDR1 and CDR2 sequences are MDHEN and SYDVKM. The J segment lost 2 bases and the V segment lost 6 bases, leaving 5 bases of the junction unmatched. This CDR3 has 15 residues. The CDR3 spells CASRTGQGAYNEQFF. CDR3 coding DNA: TGTGCCAGCAGGACGGGACAGGGTGCCTACAATGAGCAGTTCTTC.

The chain links TRBV7-9 to TRBJ2-3, with 10 bases aligning to TRBD2. The CDR3 has 17 amino acids. Trimming removed 6 bases from V and 0 bases from J; junction bases left unmatched: 9. CDR1 and CDR2 (germline): SEHNR, FQNEAQ (reference sequence). The CDR3, as DNA: TGTGCCAGCAGTCGCCGTAGCGGGGGGACTAGCACAGATACGCAGTATTTT. Amino acid sequence: CASSRRSGGTSTDTQYF.

The chain is built from TRBV5-1 and TRBJ2-7; 9 nucleotides agree with TRBD1. V lost 4 bases to trimming and J lost 5 bases; unmatched junction nucleotides: 13. Germline V gives CDR1 SGHRS, CDR2 YFSETQ. The CDR3 totals 16 residues. The CDR3 coding sequence is TGCGCCAGCAGCAAGGATGCCGGGACAGGGATCCACGAGCAGTACTTC. It translates to CASSKDAGTGIHEQYF.

The J gene is TRBJ2-2, the V gene TRBV5-1, with D possibly matching TRBD1 (5 bases). The CDR3 runs 15 residues. Germline CDR1 and CDR2: SGHRS and YFSETQ. V was trimmed by 4 bases and J by 4 bases, leaving 14 bases between them. This CDR3 reads CASSPTQRGTGELFF. CDR3 sequence (DNA): TGCGCCAGCAGCCCCACCCAAAGGGGCACCGGGGAGCTGTTTTTT.

This clone occurred once. This rearrangement joins TRBV7-2 to TRBJ1-2; 7 bases map to TRBD1. V shed 5 bases and J 7 bases; nucleotides not matched to a gene: 10. Germline V gives CDR1 SGHTA, CDR2 FQGNSA. This CDR3 comprises 14 residues. The CDR3 DNA follows: TGTGCCAGCAGCACCGACCGGACAGGCGGTGGCTACACCTTC. Encoded protein: CASSTDRTGGGYTF.

This clone was detected only a few times. The CDR3 loop is CASSPAVGQGSTDTQYF. The CDR3 DNA is TGTGCCAGCTCACCCGCCGTGGGACAGGGAAGCACAGATACGCAGTATTTT. The chain has TRBV18 and TRBJ2-3; 9 bases are shared with TRBD1. The CDR3 has 17 amino acids. Germline loops: CDR1 KGHSH, CDR2 LQKENI. J was trimmed by 0 bases and V by 3 bases; bases with no gene match: 7. Drawing the rest from reference TRBV18 and TRBJ2-3, the complete variable domain is NAGVMQNPRHLVRRRGQEARLRCSPMKGHSHVYWYRQLPEEGLKFMVYLQKENIIDESGMPKERFSAEFPKEGPSILRIQQVVRGDSAAYFCASSPAVGQGSTDTQYFGPGTRLTVL.

The CDR3 DNA follows: TGTGCCTGGATCCCTAGGGGACTAGCCAAAAACATTCAGTACTTC. Translating gives CAWIPRGLAKNIQYF. The chain carries TRBV30 and TRBJ2-4; D is perhaps TRBD2 (6 bases). Deletions cut 4 bases from V and 0 bases from J, with 13 bases between. Germline V gene sequence: CDR1 GTSNPN, CDR2 SVGIG (reference sequence). This CDR3 is 15 amino acids long.

The J gene is TRBJ1-1, the V gene TRBV30; D call uncertain. Deletions cut 2 bases from V and 0 bases from J, with 7 bases between. The germline gives CDR1 GTSNPN, CDR2 SVGIG (reference sequence). The CDR3 has 13 residues. CDR3: CAWSPDMNTEAFF. CDR3 sequence (DNA): TGTGCCTGGAGTCCAGATATGAACACTGAAGCTTTCTTT.

This clone has just a few counts. The gene calls are TRBV4-3 and TRBJ2-2; D gene unclear. CDR1 and CDR2 from the germline V gene are LGHNA and YSLEER. CDR3 length equals 16 residues. V lost 1 base and J lost 7, with 16 bases in between. Here the CDR3 DNA reads TGCGCCAGCAGCCAAGTCGTACATGCCGCCCTCGGGGAGCTGTTTTTT. This codes for CASSQVVHAALGELFF.

In its sample, this clone was seen a few times. In DNA, the CDR3 is TGTGCCAGCAGTCAAACGGGACAACTCTACGAGCAGTACTTC. It translates to CASSQTGQLYEQYF. This rearrangement joins TRBV27 to TRBJ2-7, with D perhaps matching TRBD1 (6 bases). The CDR3 is made up of 14 amino acids. V shed 5 bases and J shed 3 bases, with 14 bases lying between them. CDR1 MNHEY and CDR2 SMNVEV come from the germline V gene (reference sequence).

The chain links TRBV28 to TRBJ1-1, with 8 positions matching TRBD1. Looked up from germline, CDR1 is MDHEN and CDR2 is SYDVKM. This CDR3 has 17 amino acids. J lost 1 base, V lost 6 bases, and 13 bases had no gene match. In DNA form, the CDR3 reads TGTGCCAGCAGCCCAAGAGGACAGGGAGGAGGGAACACTGAAGCTTTCTTT. It is translated as CASSPRGQGGGNTEAFF. The entire variable domain, with the rest obtained from reference TRBV28 and TRBJ1-1, is as follows: DVKVTQSSRYLVKRTGEKVFLECVQDMDHENMFWYRQDPGLGLRLIYFSYDVKMKEKGDIPEGYSVSREKKERFSLILESASTNQTSMYLCASSPRGQGGGNTEAFFGQGTRLTVV.